Below are 27 T cell receptor beta chains sequenced from a single sample in a study of molecular identifiers for immune sequencing clone quantification. TCRdb processed the PCR reads anew with MiXCR; each CDR3 protein has one entry. This table holds some 94,000 distinct CDR3 sequences, 25% found once. Input material: naive CD8+ T cells from blood, with Jurkat cell RNA spiked in. Described subset: FACS-sorted CD8+CD4-CCR7+CD45RA+ naive T cells. These TCRs come from a human donor in good health. Some libraries in this study had Jurkat cell RNA spiked in.

This clonotype was counted between two and nine times. The CDR3 loop reads CSAPGLAGGSSYNEQFF. The CDR3 nucleotides are TGCAGTGCCCCGGGACTAGCGGGAGGGAGCTCCTACAATGAGCAGTTCTTC. The chain employs TRBV20-1 and TRBJ2-1; 16 bases line up with TRBD2. The CDR3 covers 17 residues. Germline V lookup: CDR1 DFQATT, CDR2 SNEGSKA (reference sequence). V lost 6 bases to trimming and J lost 0 bases; unmatched junction nucleotides: 5.

Points on this clonotype: A single base separates this from a much larger clone, so it may be a read error. This chain joins TRBV7-9 and TRBJ2-7; D uncertain. Germline assignment: CDR1 SEHNR and CDR2 FQNEAQ (reference sequence). V shed 8 bases and J shed 6 bases, with 14 bases lying between them. The CDR3 length is 12 residues. CDR3 loop: CASRNARVEQYF. CDR3 DNA: TGTGCCAGCCGCAACGCTAGGGTCGAGCAGTACTTC.

V is TRBV27 and J is TRBJ1-6; D perhaps matches TRBD1 (6 bases). CDR1 and CDR2 (germline): MNHEY, SMNVEV (reference sequence). The CDR3 consists of 13 residues. Trimming shortened V by 5 bases and J by 9 bases, and 11 bases separated the two germline ends. This chain's CDR3 is CASSQGWGSPLHF. The DNA for the CDR3 is TGTGCCAGCAGTCAGGGGTGGGGTTCACCCCTCCACTTT.

This chain links TRBV27 with TRBJ2-7, with TRBD1 matching 12 bases. Trimming cost V 7 bases and J 7 bases; bases outside gene matches: 8. CDR3 length: 14 residues. Germline V gene lookup returns CDR1 MNHEY and CDR2 SMNVEV (reference sequence). In DNA, the CDR3 is TGTGCCAGCAAATCGGGACAGGGGGCGAGAGAGCAGTACTTC. Its translation: CASKSGQGAREQYF.

The chain couples TRBV27 to TRBJ2-2; TRBD1 or TRBD2 may be the D gene (5 bases each). Trimming shortened V by 5 bases and J by 7 bases, and 14 bases separated the two germline ends. The CDR3 consists of 14 residues. Germline CDR1 and CDR2: MNHEY and SMNVEV (reference sequence). The CDR3 spells CASSPGTVGGELFF. The CDR3 DNA follows: TGTGCCAGCAGTCCTGGGACCGTTGGCGGGGAGCTGTTTTTT.

Points on this clonotype: No conserved phenylalanine or tryptophan is present at the end of the CDR3, so a read error is the likely explanation. The chain is built from TRBV5-1 and TRBJ2-3; 12 bases are shared with TRBD2. The CDR3 is 16 residues long. The ends lost 4 bases at V and 6 bases at J; junction bases unmatched: 9. Germline loops: CDR1 SGHRS, CDR2 YFSETQ. The CDR3 is CASSPRLAGAFDTQYS. The CDR3 DNA sequence: TGCGCCAGCAGCCCCAGACTAGCGGGGGCATTCGATACGCAGTATTCT.

V usage is TRBV20-1 and J usage is TRBJ2-1; D possibly corresponds to TRBD2 (6 bases). The ends were cut back, 5 bases at V and 4 bases at J, with 15 bases in the middle. The germline CDR1 and CDR2 sequences are DFQATT and SNEGSKA (reference sequence). The CDR3 consists of 14 residues. CDR3 amino acids: CSARERGPYNEQFF. The DNA of the CDR3 is TGCAGTGCTCGGGAGCGCGGCCCATACAATGAGCAGTTCTTC.

In the case of this clonotype: Since a much larger clone is just one base distant, this may be a read error. The chain couples TRBV12-3 or TRBV12-4 to TRBJ1-2; 8 bases line up with TRBD1. The CDR3 is 14 residues long. The CDR3 nucleotides are TGTGCCAGCAGTTCGACAGGGGAGGACTATGGCCACACCTTC. Amino acid sequence: CASSSTGEDYGHTF.

V usage is TRBV5-8 and J usage is TRBJ2-1; D is uncertain. V lost 2 bases, J lost 5 bases, and 5 bases lay in between. The length of the CDR3 is 12 residues. The germline V gene has CDR1 SGHTS and CDR2 YDEGEE. The CDR3 reads CASSFPNNEQFF. The CDR3 DNA is TGTGCCAGCAGCTTCCCAAACAATGAGCAGTTCTTC.

This clonotype was recorded many times. This chain uses TRBV5-4 with TRBJ2-3; the match to TRBD2 covers 14 bases. CDR3 length: 17 amino acids. CDR1 SGHNT and CDR2 YYREEE come from the germline V gene (reference sequence). Unmatched junction bases numbered 8, after V lost 4 bases and J lost 4 bases. In nucleotides, the CDR3 is TGTGCCAGCAGCATGGGACTAGCGGGGGTCTTCGCAGATACGCAGTATTTT. It codes for CASSMGLAGVFADTQYF.

The table lists this clonotype with many counts. This chain links TRBV9 with TRBJ1-3, with D maybe TRBD1 (5 bases). Per the germline V gene, CDR1 is SGDLS and CDR2 is YYNGEE. The CDR3 covers 13 residues. V lost 5 bases and J lost 0, with 6 bases in between. This CDR3 reads CASSDSSGNTIYF. The CDR3 nucleotides read TGTGCCAGCAGTGACAGCTCTGGAAACACCATATATTTT. Variable domain in full (rest from reference TRBV9 and TRBJ1-3): DSGVTQTPKHLITATGQRVTLRCSPRSGDLSVYWYQQSLDQGLQFLIQYYNGEERAKGNILERFSAQQFPDLHSELNLSSLELGDSALYFCASSDSSGNTIYFGEGSWLTVV.

This clonotype has ten or more counts. The chain employs TRBV4-1 and TRBJ1-1; TRBD1 might be the D (6 bases). In germline, CDR1 is MGHRA, CDR2 YSYEKL. V shed 0 bases and J shed 3 bases, with 11 bases lying between them. The CDR3 is 15 residues long. The CDR3 DNA sequence: TGCGCCAGCAGCCAAGATCTGGGGGCTTACACTGAAGCTTTCTTT. This translates into CASSQDLGAYTEAFF.

This clonotype was seen many times. The V and J genes are TRBV10-3 and TRBJ2-7; D may be TRBD2 (5 bases). This CDR3 has 14 residues. Germline CDR1 is ENHRY and CDR2 is SYGVKD. V shed 0 bases and J shed 7 bases, with 13 bases lying between them. CDR3: CAISESGIGGEQYF. In nucleotides, the CDR3 is TGTGCCATCAGTGAGTCGGGGATAGGAGGTGAGCAGTACTTC.

V and J are TRBV29-1 and TRBJ2-7, with D perhaps TRBD1 (6 bases). This CDR3 has 14 residues. With 4 bases removed from V and 1 base from J, the gap between germline ends came to 14 bases. The germline V gene encodes CDR1 SQVTM and CDR2 ANQGSEA. The CDR3 DNA sequence: TGCAGCGTTGTTGTCAGGGGTGAGTCCTACGAGCAGTACTTC. Translating it yields CSVVVRGESYEQYF.

Note on this clonotype: At one end, the junction sequence differs from germline, possibly due to a read error. The genes are TRBV28 and TRBJ2-7; D call uncertain. Germline CDR1 is MDHEN and CDR2 is SYDVKM. The CDR3 contains 14 residues. The DNA of the CDR3 is TGTGCCAGCAGTTTATTACTAAGCTCCTGCGAGCAGTACTTC. Its protein is CASSLLLSSCEQYF. Based on the CDR3 plus reference TRBV28 and TRBJ2-7, the full variable domain is DVKVTQSSRYLVKRTGEKVFLECVQDMDHENMFWYRQDPGLGLRLIYFSYDVKMKEKGDIPEGYSVSREKKERFSLILESASTNQTSMYLCASSLLLSSCEQYFGPGTRLTVT.

The chain recombines TRBV4-1 with TRBJ1-3; D gene uncertain. Germline V gene data show CDR1 as MGHRA and CDR2 as YSYEKL. This CDR3 region has 16 residues. The V end was cut by 0 bases, the J end by 4 bases, with 13 bases between. CDR3 bases: TGCGCCAGCAGCCAAGATCCAGCCAGGAGAGGAAACACCATATATTTT. Amino acids: CASSQDPARRGNTIYF.

The table lists this clonotype with a few counts. This chain joins TRBV5-5 and TRBJ1-1; unclear D gene. Germline V gives CDR1 SGHKS, CDR2 YYEKEE (reference sequence). Trimming cost V 0 bases and J 8 bases, with 14 bases left between them. The CDR3 is 14 residues long. CDR3 amino acids: CASSLDGMSGEAFF. In nucleotides, the CDR3 is TGTGCCAGCAGCTTGGACGGAATGTCGGGGGAAGCTTTCTTT.

In its sample, this clonotype was seen a few times. V usage is TRBV27 and J usage is TRBJ2-3; 9 bases are shared with TRBD2. The CDR3 has 16 residues. Unmatched junction bases numbered 6, after V lost 3 bases and J lost 2 bases. Germline values: CDR1 MNHEY, CDR2 SMNVEV (reference sequence). This CDR3 reads CASSLAGGSFTDTQYF. The CDR3 DNA sequence: TGTGCCAGCAGTTTGGCGGGGGGGAGTTTCACAGATACGCAGTATTTT.

A word on this clonotype: This could be a read error, since a much larger clone is one nucleotide away. This sequence joins TRBV7-8 and TRBJ1-2, with 7 bases identical to TRBD1. Germline CDR1 SGHVS, CDR2 FQNEAQ. The CDR3 loop spans 15 amino acids. Trimming removed 5 bases from V and 4 bases from J; junction bases left unmatched: 10. In DNA form, the CDR3 reads TGTGCCAGCAGCCCCGAATCCGGGACAGCCTATGGCTACACCTTC. The encoded protein is CASSPESGTAYGYTF.

In this sample, this clonotype turned up many times. The genes are TRBV4-3 and TRBJ2-7; the D is unclear. Germline V lookup: CDR1 LGHNA, CDR2 YSLEER. CDR3 size: 14 residues. V gave up 3 bases and J gave up 0 bases, with 9 bases separating them. The chain's CDR3 is CASSQEVDSYEQYF. CDR3 coding DNA: TGCGCCAGCAGCCAGGAAGTAGACTCCTACGAGCAGTACTTC.

Turning to this clonotype: A clone one base away is much larger, so this may be a read error. A read error is likely, as this CDR3 ends without the conserved phenylalanine or tryptophan. The chain combines TRBV5-6 with TRBJ2-7; D is unclear. The germline gives CDR1 SGHDT, CDR2 YYEEEE. V lost 0 bases and J lost 0, with 4 bases in between. CDR3 length: 13 amino acids. The CDR3 loop is CASSLVSSYEQYL. In DNA, the CDR3 is TGTGCCAGCAGCTTGGTCAGCTCCTACGAGCAGTACCTC.

This clonotype was counted many times. This chain connects TRBV20-1 to TRBJ2-4, with D possibly matching TRBD2 (6 bases). The V gene lost 1 base and the J gene lost 3 bases, with 7 bases spanning the gap. CDR1 is DFQATT, CDR2 SNEGSKA, per germline (reference sequence). The length of the CDR3 is 13 residues. The CDR3 DNA reads as TGCAGTGCTAGAGTAGCGGACAAAAACATTCAGTACTTC. Its translation is CSARVADKNIQYF.

This clonotype was seen a handful of times. A much larger clone lies one base from this, so it may be a read error. Lacking the conserved final phenylalanine or tryptophan, this CDR3 likely reflects a read error. The chain employs TRBV29-1 and TRBJ2-7; D is unresolved. The germline V gene encodes CDR1 SQVTM and CDR2 ANQGSEA. V lost 4 bases to trimming and J lost 7 bases, with 14 bases between them. The CDR3 length is 12 residues. CDR3: CSVVGQSGEQYI. The CDR3, as DNA: TGCAGCGTTGTCGGGCAGAGTGGGGAGCAGTACATC.

A few counts support this clonotype. J is TRBJ2-7 and V is TRBV19; D is perhaps TRBD1 or TRBD2 (5 bases each). The germline V and J ends were trimmed by 2 bases and 2 bases, with 10 bases remaining between them. The germline V gene has CDR1 LNHDA and CDR2 SQIVND (reference sequence). This CDR3 has 14 amino acids. The CDR3 nucleotides are TGTGCCAGTAGTATAACTAGGGGAGCCTACGAGCAGTACTTC. Translation gives CASSITRGAYEQYF.

The chain employs TRBV12-3 or TRBV12-4 and TRBJ1-5; D call uncertain. The CDR3 totals 14 residues. V was trimmed by 5 bases and J by 0 bases, leaving 8 bases between them. The DNA for the CDR3 is TGTGCCAGCAGTCCCACAGTTAGCAATCAGCCCCAGCATTTT. Protein product: CASSPTVSNQPQHF.

In the case of this clonotype: At one of its ends the junction is not consistent with the germline gene, which may arise from a read error. V usage is TRBV15 and J usage is TRBJ1-5; D remains ambiguous. CDR1 is LNHNV, CDR2 YYDKDF, per germline (reference sequence). This CDR3 is built from 14 residues. DNA for the CDR3: TGTGCCACCGACGACCGCGCGGACTATCAACCCCAGCATTTT. It yields the protein CATDDRADYQPQHF.

Ten or more counts support this clonotype. This sequence joins TRBV14 and TRBJ1-6, with D possibly matching TRBD1 (5 bases). The CDR3 totals 14 residues. Germline CDR1 is SGHDN and CDR2 is FVKESK. With 0 bases removed from V and 7 bases from J, the gap between germline ends came to 7 bases. In nucleotides, the CDR3 is TGTGCCAGCAGCCAAGATCGGGGGAATTCACCCCTCCACTTT. As protein: CASSQDRGNSPLHF.